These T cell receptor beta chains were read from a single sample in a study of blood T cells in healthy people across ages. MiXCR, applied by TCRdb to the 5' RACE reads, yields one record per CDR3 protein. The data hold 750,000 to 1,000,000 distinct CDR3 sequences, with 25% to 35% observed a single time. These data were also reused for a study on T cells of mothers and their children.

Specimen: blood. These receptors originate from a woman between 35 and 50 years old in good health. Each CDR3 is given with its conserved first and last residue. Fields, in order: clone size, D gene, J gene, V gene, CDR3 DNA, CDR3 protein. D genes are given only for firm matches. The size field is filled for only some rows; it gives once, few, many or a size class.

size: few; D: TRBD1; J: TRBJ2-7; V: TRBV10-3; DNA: TGTGCCATCAGTGAGGAGCAGGGGGCCTCCTACGAGCAGTACTTC; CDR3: CAISEEQGASYEQYF
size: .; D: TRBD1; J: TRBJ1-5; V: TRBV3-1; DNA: TGTGCCAGCAGCCAAGGGACAGGGGGCAGGCAGCCCCAGCATTTT; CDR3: CASSQGTGGRQPQHF
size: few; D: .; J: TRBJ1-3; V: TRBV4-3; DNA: TGCGCCAGCAGCCAAGATCCCGTTCTTAGCTCTGGAAACACCATATATTTT; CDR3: CASSQDPVLSSGNTIYF
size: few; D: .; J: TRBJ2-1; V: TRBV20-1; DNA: TGCAGTGCTAGGGGGGGCAGTGGCTACAATGAGCAGTTCTTC; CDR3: CSARGGSGYNEQFF
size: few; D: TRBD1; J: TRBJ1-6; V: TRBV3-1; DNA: TGTGCCAGCAGCCAAGATTGGGGACAGGGGGTTTCACCCCTCCACTTT; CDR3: CASSQDWGQGVSPLHF
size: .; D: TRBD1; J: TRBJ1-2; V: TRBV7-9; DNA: TGTGCCAGCAGCTTCCGGGACAGGGATCCTAACTATGGCAACACCTTC; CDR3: CASSFRDRDPNYGNTF
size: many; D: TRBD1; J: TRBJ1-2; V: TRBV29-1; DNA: TGCAGCGTCGCGGGGACAGGGGGCGTCTATGGCTACACCTTC; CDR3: CSVAGTGGVYGYTF
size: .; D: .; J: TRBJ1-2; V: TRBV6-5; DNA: TGTGTCAGCAGTTTAACAGGGTCCTCCCCTCCCTACACCTTC; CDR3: CVSSLTGSSPPYTF
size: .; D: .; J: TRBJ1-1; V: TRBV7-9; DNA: TGTGCCAGCAGCTTAGCCGACAGCATTATAGTAGCTTTCTTT; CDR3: CASSLADSIIVAFF
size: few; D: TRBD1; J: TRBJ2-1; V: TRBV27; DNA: TGTGCCAGCAGTTCTCCGGGACAGGGGGCGGATGAGCAGTTCTTC; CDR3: CASSSPGQGADEQFF
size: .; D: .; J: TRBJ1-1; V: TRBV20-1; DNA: TGCAGTGCTGACCGCGCAGGGGTGAAGGCTGAAGCTTTCTTT; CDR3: CSADRAGVKAEAFF
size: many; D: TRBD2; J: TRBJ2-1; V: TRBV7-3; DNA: TGTGCCAGCAGCTTGCTAGCGGGGCTGACAAATGAGCAGTTCTTC; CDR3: CASSLLAGLTNEQFF
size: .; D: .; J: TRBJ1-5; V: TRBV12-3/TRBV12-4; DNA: TGTGCCAGCGGACCGGCGAGCAATCAGCCCCAGCATTTT; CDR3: CASGPASNQPQHF
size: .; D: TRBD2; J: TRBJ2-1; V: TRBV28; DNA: TGTGCCTGCAGTTTCCAGCGGGGGGAGTCTAGCTCCTACAATGAGCAGTTCTTC; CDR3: CACSFQRGESSSYNEQFF
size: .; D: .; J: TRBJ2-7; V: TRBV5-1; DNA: TGCGCCAGCAGGGTCGCGACAACCTACGAGCAGTACTTC; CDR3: CASRVATTYEQYF
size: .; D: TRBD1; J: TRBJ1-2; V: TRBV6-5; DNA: TGTGCCAGCAGTTACTCGCCCTTGCGAGTAGGGGGCGGCGGCTACACCTTC; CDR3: CASSYSPLRVGGGGYTF
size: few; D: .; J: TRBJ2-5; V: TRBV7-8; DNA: TGTGCCAGCAGCTTAGTAAGGGGTACCAGAGAGACCCAGTACTTC; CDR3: CASSLVRGTRETQYF
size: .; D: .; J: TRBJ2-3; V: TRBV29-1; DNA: TGCAGCGTTACGCGGGGAATTGGAGATACGCAGTATTTT; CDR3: CSVTRGIGDTQYF
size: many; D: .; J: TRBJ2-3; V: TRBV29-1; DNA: TGCAGCGTTGAGACTAGTAATACATATACGCAGTATTTT; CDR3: CSVETSNTYTQYF
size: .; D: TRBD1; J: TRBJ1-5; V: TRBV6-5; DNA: TGTGCCAGCAGTGCACAGGGGGCCGGCAATCAGCCCCAGCATTTT; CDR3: CASSAQGAGNQPQHF
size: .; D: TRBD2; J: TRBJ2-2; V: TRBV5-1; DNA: TGCGCCAGCAGCTTGGAAGCTAGCGGGGTGTCTACCGGGGAGCTGTTTTTT; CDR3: CASSLEASGVSTGELFF
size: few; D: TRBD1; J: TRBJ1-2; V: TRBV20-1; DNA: TGCAGTGCTCCGACAGGGCTGCGGGGCTACACCTTC; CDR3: CSAPTGLRGYTF
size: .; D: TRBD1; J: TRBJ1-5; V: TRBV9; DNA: TGTGCCAGCAGCGACCTTCACGGGACAGGCTATCAGCCCCAGCATTTT; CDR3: CASSDLHGTGYQPQHF
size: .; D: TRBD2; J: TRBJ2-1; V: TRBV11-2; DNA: TGTGCCAGCAGCGACCAAGCCTTCGGGACTAGCGGGGGTCGGACCTACAATGAGCAGTTCTTC; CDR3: CASSDQAFGTSGGRTYNEQFF